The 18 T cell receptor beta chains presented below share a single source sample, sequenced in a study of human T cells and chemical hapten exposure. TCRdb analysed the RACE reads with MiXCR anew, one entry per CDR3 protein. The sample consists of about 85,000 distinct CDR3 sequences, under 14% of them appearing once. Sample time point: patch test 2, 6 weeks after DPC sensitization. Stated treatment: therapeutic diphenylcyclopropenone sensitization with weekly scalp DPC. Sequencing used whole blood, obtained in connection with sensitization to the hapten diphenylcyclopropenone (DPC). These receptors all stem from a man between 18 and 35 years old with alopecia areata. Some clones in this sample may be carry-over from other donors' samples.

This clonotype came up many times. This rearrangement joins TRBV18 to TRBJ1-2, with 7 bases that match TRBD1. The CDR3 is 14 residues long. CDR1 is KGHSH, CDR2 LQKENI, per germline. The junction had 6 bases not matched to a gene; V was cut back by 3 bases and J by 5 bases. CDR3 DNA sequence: TGTGCCAGCTCACCCAACGGACAGGTTTATGGCTACACCTTC. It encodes CASSPNGQVYGYTF.

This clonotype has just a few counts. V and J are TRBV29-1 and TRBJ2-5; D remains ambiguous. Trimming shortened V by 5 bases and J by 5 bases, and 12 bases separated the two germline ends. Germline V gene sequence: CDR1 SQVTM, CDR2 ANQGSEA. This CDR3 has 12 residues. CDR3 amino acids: CSVSYGPETQYF. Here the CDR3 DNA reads TGCAGCGTTTCTTACGGGCCGGAGACCCAGTACTTC.

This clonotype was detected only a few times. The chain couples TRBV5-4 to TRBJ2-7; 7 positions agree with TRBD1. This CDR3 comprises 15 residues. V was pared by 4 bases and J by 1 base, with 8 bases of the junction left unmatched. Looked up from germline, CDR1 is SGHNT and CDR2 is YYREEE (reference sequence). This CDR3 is CASSPDWDRSYEQYF. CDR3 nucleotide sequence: TGTGCCAGCAGCCCCGACTGGGACAGATCCTACGAGCAGTACTTC.

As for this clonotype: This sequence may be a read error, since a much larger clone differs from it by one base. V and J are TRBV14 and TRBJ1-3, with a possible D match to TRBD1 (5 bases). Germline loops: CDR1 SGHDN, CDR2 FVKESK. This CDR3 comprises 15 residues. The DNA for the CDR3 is TGTGTCAGCAGCCTATACAGGAGCTCTGGAAACACCATATATTTT. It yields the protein CVSSLYRSSGNTIYF.

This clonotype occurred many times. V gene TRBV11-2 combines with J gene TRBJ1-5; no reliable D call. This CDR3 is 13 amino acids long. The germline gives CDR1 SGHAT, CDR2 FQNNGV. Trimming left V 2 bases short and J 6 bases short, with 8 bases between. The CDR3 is CASSLSLGQPQHF. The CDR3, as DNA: TGTGCCAGCAGCTTAAGCCTGGGTCAGCCCCAGCATTTT.

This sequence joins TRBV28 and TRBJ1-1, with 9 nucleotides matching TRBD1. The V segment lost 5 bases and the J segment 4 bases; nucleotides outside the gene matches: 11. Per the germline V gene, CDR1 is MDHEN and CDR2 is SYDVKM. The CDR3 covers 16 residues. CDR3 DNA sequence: TGTGCCAGCAGTCCCGACAGGGGGGTGTTGGTCACTGAAGCTTTCTTT. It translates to CASSPDRGVLVTEAFF.

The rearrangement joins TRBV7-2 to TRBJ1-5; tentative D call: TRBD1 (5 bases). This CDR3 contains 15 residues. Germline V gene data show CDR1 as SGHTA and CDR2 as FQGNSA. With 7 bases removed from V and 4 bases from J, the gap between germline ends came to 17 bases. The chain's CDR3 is CASTLGEMRNQPQHF. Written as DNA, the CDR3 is TGTGCCAGCACCCTGGGGGAAATGAGAAATCAGCCCCAGCATTTT.

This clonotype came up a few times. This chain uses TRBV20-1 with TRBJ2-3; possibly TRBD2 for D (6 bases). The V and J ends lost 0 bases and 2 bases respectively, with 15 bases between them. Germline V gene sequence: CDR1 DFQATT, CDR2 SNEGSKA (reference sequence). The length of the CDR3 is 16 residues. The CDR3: CSARDRIRGNTDTQYF. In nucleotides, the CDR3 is TGCAGTGCTAGAGATCGAATCCGGGGGAACACAGATACGCAGTATTTT.

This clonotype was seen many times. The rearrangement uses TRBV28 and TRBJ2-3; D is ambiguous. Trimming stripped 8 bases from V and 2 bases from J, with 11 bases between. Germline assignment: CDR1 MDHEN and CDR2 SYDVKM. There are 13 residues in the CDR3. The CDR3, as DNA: TGTGCCAGCTGGGCCGCCGTCACAGATACGCAGTATTTT. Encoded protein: CASWAAVTDTQYF. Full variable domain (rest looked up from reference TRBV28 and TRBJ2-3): DVKVTQSSRYLVKRTGEKVFLECVQDMDHENMFWYRQDPGLGLRLIYFSYDVKMKEKGDIPEGYSVSREKKERFSLILESASTNQTSMYLCASWAAVTDTQYFGPGTRLTVL.

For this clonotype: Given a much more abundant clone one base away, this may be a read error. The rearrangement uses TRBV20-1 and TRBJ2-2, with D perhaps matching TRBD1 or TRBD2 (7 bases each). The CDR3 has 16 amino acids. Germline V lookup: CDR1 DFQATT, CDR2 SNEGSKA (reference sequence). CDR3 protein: CSAIPLDREGTVELFF. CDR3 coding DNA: TGCAGTGCAATACCCCTTGACAGGGAGGGCACCGTGGAGCTGTTTTTT.

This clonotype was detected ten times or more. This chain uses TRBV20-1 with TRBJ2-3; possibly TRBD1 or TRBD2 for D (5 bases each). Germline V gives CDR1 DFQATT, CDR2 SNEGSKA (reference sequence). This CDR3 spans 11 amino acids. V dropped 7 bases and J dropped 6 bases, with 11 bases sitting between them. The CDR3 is CSVGGGDTQYF. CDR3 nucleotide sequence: TGCAGTGTGGGTGGGGGTGATACGCAGTATTTT.

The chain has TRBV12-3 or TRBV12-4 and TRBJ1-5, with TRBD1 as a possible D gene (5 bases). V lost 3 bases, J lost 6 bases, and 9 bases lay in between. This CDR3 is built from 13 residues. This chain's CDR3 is CASSLSGAQPQHF. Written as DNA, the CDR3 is TGTGCCAGCAGTTTGTCCGGGGCTCAGCCCCAGCATTTT.

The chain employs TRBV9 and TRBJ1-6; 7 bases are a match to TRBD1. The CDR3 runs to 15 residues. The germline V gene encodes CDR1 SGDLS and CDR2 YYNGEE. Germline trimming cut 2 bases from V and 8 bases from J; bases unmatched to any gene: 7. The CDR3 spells CASSVGQLGYSPLHF. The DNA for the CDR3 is TGTGCCAGCAGCGTGGGACAGCTGGGGTATTCACCCCTCCACTTT.

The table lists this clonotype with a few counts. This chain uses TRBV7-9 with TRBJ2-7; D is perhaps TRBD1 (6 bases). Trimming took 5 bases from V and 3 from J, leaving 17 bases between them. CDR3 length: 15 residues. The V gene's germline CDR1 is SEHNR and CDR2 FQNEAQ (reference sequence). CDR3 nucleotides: TGTGCCAGCAGCCTAGGGGGAGCCGGACACTACGAGCAGTACTTC. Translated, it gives CASSLGGAGHYEQYF.

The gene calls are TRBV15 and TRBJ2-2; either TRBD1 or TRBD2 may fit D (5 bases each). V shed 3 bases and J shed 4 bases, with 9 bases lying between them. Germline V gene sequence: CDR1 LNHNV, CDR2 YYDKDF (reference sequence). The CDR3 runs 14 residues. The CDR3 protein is CATSRRGSTGELFF. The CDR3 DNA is TGTGCCACCAGCAGGAGGGGTAGCACCGGGGAGCTGTTTTTT. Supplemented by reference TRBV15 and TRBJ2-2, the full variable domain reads DAMVIQNPRYQVTQFGKPVTLSCSQTLNHNVMYWYQQKSSQAPKLLFHYYDKDFNNEADTPDNFQSRRPNTSFCFLDIRSPGLGDTAMYLCATSRRGSTGELFFGEGSRLTVL.

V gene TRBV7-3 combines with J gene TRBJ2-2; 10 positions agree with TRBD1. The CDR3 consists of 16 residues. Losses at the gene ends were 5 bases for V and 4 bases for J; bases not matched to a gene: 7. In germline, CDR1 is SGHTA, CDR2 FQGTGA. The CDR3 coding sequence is TGTGCCAGCAGCCGCCGGACAGGGGGTGGCACCGGGGAGCTGTTTTTT. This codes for CASSRRTGGGTGELFF. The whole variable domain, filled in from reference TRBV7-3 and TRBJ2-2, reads GAGVSQTPSNKVTEKGKYVELRCDPISGHTALYWYRQSLGQGPEFLIYFQGTGAADDSGLPNDRFFAVRPEGSVSTLKIQRTERGDSAVYLCASSRRTGGGTGELFFGEGSRLTVL.

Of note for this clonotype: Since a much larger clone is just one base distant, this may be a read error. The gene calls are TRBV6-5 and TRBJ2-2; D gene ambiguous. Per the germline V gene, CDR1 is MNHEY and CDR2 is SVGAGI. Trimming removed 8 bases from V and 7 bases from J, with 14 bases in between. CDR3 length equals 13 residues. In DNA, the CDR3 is TGTGCCAGCTCCCCTAGGATCGACGGGGAGCTGTTTTTT. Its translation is CASSPRIDGELFF.

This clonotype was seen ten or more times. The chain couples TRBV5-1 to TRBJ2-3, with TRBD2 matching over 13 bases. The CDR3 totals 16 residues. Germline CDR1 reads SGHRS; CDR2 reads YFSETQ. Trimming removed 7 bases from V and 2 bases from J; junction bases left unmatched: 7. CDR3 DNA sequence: TGCGCCAGCGGCCCGACTAGCGGGGGGACCACAGATACGCAGTATTTT. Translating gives CASGPTSGGTTDTQYF.